This T cell receptor beta chain was obtained from a study of blood T cell repertoires in COVID-19. Across the study: Italy, Spain and the United States were the sources of the convalescent and acute COVID-19 samples. From T cells, B-cell-depleted T cells, or PBMCs came the material, which was cDNA or gDNA.

This CDR3 region has 11 residues. Germline lookup yields CDR1 MDHEN and CDR2 SYDVKM. Trimming cost V 4 bases and J 13 bases, with 11 bases left between them. Original data processing: Reference gene primers were amplified, and this amplification served to estimate nucleated cell counts. Data came from immunoSEQ multiplex PCR; TCRdb stores just in-frame clones and leaves some out. The V and J calls and the clone size are those of that table, but D and trimming were determined from the DNA. This table has 190,000 or so clones, 80% to 90% appearing once. This TCR was recovered from a man aged 30 to 39 who had recovered from COVID-19. Sequencing was done on a sample of PBMCs or T cells enriched from blood (not recorded which). The rearrangement links TRBV28 to TRBJ2-4, with D perhaps TRBD1 (6 bases). The CDR3 nucleotides read TGTGCCAGCAGTTCGCCGGGACAACAGTACTTC. Its translation is CASSSPGQQYF.